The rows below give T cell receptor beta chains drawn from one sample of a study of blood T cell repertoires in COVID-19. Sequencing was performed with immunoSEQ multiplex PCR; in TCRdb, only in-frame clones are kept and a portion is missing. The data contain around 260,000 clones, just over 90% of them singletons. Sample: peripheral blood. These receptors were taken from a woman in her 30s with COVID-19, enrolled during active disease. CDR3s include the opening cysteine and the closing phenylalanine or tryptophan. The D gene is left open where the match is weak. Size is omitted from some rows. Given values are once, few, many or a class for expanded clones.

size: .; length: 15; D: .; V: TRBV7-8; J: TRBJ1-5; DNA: TGTGCCAGCAGCTTAGGGACAGTCAGCAATCAGCCCCAGCATTTT; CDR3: CASSLGTVSNQPQHF
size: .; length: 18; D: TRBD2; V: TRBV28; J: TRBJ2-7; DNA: TGTGCCAGCAGGAGGCGGCGGGCGGGACTAGCGGGGATCTACGAGCAGTACTTC; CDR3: CASRRRRAGLAGIYEQYF
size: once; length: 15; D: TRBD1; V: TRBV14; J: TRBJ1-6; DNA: TGTGCCAGCAGCCAAGTCCCCAGGGGGTCCTCACCCCTCCACTTT; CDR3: CASSQVPRGSSPLHF
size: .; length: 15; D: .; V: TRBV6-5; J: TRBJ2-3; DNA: TGTGCCAGCAGTTACCGCGACAGTCACGCAGATACGCAGTATTTT; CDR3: CASSYRDSHADTQYF
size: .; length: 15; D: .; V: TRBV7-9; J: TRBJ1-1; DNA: TGTGCCAGCAGCGGTACAGGGAATCCTAACACTGAAGCTTTCTTT; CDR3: CASSGTGNPNTEAFF
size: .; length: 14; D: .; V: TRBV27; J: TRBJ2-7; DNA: TGTGCCAGCAGCGGAACAGCCCTCTCCTACGAGCAGTACTTC; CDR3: CASSGTALSYEQYF
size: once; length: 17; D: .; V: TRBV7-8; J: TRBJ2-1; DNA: TGTGCCAGCAGCTTAGGGCCCTCTGCGGGGCCCTACAATGAGCAGTTCTTC; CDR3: CASSLGPSAGPYNEQFF
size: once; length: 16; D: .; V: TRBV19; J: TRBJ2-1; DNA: TGTGCCAGTAGTATGGCCGGGGTGGGCTCCTACAATGAGCAGTTCTTC; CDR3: CASSMAGVGSYNEQFF
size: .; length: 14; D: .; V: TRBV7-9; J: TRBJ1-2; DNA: TGTGCCAGCAGCTTGGCCCCGGAGGACCGAGGCTACACCTTC; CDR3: CASSLAPEDRGYTF
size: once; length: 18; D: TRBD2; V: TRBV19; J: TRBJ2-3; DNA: TGTGCCAGTAGTATAGCTCAAAAAAGGGCGGGAGGGCCCTATACGCAGTATTTT; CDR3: CASSIAQKRAGGPYTQYF
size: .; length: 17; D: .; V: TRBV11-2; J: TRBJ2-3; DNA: TGTGCCAGCAGCTTAGTCCAGACCACTTCTAGCTCCGATACGCAGTATTTT; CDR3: CASSLVQTTSSSDTQYF
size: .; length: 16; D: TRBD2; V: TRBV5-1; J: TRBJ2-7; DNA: TGCGCCAGCAGCTTGGCCCCGACCTCAACGCGGGAGGAGCAGTACTTC; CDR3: CASSLAPTSTREEQYF
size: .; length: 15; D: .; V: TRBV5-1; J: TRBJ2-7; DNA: TGCGCCAGCAGCTTGGGAGGGCTCGGCTCCTACGAGCAGTACTTC; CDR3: CASSLGGLGSYEQYF
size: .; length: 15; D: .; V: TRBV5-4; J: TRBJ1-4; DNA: TGTGCCAGCACGCGCCGGGGTGCAACTAATGAAAAACTGTTTTTT; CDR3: CASTRRGATNEKLFF